This TCR beta chain came from a study of control samples from healthy donors and cancer patients. The protocol was immunoSEQ multiplex PCR, while the TCRdb copy is restricted to in-frame clones and leaves out a portion. The sample contains roughly 100,000 clones, roughly nine tenths of which appear only once. The sequenced material came from blood. The origin of this receptor is a woman aged 50 to 60 in good health.

The CDR3 region is CATSRATGGKTEAFF. Written as DNA, the CDR3 is TGTGCCACCAGCAGAGCGACAGGGGGGAAAACTGAAGCTTTCTTT. This chain connects TRBV15 to TRBJ1-1; 9 positions match TRBD1. Germline V gives CDR1 LNHNV, CDR2 YYDKDF (reference sequence). J was trimmed by 5 bases and V by 1 base; bases with no gene match: 5. CDR3 size: 15 residues.